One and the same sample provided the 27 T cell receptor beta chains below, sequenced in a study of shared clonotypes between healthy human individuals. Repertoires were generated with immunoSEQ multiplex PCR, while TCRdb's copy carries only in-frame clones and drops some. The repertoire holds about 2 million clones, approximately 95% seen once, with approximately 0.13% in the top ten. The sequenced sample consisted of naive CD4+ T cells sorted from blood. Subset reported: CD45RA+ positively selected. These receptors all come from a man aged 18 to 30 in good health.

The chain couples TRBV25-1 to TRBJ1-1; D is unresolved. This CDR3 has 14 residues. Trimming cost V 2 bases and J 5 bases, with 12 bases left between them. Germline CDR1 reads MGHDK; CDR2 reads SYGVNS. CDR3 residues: CASSEPSVRTEAFF. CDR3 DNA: TGTGCCAGCAGTGAACCCTCCGTGAGAACTGAAGCTTTCTTT.

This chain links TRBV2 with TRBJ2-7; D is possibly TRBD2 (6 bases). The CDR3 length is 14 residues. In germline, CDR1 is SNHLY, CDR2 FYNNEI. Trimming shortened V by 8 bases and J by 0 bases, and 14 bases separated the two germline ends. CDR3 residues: CASGRFGSSYEQYF. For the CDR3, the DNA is TGTGCCAGCGGTAGATTCGGGAGCTCCTACGAGCAGTACTTC.

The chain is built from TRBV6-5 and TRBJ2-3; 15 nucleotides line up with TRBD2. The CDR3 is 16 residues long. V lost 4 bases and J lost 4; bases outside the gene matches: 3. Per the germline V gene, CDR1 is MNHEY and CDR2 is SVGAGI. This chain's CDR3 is CASSSGTSGRPDTQYF. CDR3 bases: TGTGCCAGCAGTTCCGGGACTAGCGGGAGGCCAGATACGCAGTATTTT.

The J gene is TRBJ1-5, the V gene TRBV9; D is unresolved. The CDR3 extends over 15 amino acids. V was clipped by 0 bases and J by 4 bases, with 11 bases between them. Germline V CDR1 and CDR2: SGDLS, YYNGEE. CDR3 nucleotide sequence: TGTGCCAGCAGCGTAGACGGATGGAATAATCAGCCCCAGCATTTT. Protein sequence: CASSVDGWNNQPQHF.

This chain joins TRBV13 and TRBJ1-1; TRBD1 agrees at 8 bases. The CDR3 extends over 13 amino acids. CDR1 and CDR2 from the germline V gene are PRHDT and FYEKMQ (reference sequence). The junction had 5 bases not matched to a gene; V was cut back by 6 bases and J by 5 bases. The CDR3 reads CASRRRTGTEAFF. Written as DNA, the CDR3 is TGTGCCAGCAGGCGGCGGACAGGGACTGAAGCTTTCTTT.

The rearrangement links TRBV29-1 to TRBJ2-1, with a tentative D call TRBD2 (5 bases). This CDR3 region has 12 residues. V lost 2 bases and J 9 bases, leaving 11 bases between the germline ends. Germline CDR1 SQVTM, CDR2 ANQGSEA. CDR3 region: CSVEPGVGEQFF. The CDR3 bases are TGCAGCGTTGAACCCGGGGTTGGTGAGCAGTTCTTC.

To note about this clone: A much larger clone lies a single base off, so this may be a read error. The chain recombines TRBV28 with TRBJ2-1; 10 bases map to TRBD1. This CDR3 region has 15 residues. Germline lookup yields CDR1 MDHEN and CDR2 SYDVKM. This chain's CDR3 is CANSLRQGAYNEQFF. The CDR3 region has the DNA TGTGCCAACAGTCTCCGACAGGGGGCGTACAATGAGCAGTTCTTC.

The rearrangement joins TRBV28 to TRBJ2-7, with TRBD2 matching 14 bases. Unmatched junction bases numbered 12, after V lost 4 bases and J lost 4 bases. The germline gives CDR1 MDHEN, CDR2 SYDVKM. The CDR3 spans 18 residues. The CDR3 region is CASSYGTSGSLGRYEQYF. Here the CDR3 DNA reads TGTGCCAGCAGTTATGGGACTAGCGGGAGTCTGGGTCGGTACGAGCAGTACTTC.

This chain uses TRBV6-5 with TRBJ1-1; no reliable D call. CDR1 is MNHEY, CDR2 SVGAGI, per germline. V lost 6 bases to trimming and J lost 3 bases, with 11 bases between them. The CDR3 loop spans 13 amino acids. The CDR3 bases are TGTGCCAGCAGCCGACGGATGGACACTGAAGCTTTCTTT. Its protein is CASSRRMDTEAFF.

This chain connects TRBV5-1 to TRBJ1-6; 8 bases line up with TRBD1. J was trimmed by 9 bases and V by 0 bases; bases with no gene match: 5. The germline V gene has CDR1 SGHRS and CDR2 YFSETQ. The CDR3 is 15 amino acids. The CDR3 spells CASSLGTGGISPLHF. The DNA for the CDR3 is TGCGCCAGCAGCTTGGGAACAGGGGGTATTTCACCCCTCCACTTT.

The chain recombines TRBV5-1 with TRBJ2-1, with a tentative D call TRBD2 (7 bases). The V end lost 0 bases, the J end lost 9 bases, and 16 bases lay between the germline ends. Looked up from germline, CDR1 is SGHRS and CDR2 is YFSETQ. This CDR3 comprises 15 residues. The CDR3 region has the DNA TGCGCCAGCAGCTTGGGCCCTACAGGGAGGGGTGAGCAGTTCTTC. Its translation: CASSLGPTGRGEQFF. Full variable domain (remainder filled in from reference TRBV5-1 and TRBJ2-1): KAGVTQTPRYLIKTRGQQVTLSCSPISGHRSVSWYQQTPGQGLQFLFEYFSETQRNKGNFPGRFSGRQFSNSRSEMNVSTLELGDSALYLCASSLGPTGRGEQFFGPGTRLTVL.

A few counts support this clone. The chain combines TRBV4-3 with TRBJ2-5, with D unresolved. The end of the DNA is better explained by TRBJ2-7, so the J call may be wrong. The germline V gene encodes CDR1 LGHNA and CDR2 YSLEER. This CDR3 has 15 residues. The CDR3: CASSQEFPGPYEQYF. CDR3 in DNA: TGCGCCAGCAGCCAAGAATTTCCCGGCCCCTACGAGCAGTACTTC.

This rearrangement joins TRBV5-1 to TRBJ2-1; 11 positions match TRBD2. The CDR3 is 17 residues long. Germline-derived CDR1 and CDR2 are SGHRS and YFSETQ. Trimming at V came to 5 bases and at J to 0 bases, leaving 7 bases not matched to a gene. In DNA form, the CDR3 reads TGCGCCAGCAGTTATTTAGCGGGAGGGAGCTCCTACAATGAGCAGTTCTTC. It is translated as CASSYLAGGSSYNEQFF.

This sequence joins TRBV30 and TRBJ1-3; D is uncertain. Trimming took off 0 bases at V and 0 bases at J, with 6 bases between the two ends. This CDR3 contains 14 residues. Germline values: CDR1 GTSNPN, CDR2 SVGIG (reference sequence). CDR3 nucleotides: TGTGCCTGGAGTGTTGAACGCTCTGGAAACACCATATATTTT. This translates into CAWSVERSGNTIYF. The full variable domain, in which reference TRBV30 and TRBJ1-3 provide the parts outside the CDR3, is SQTIHQWPATLVQPVGSPLSLECTVEGTSNPNLYWYRQAAGRGLQLLFYSVGIGQISSEVPQNLSASRPQDRQFILSSKKLLLSDSGFYLCAWSVERSGNTIYFGEGSWLTVV.

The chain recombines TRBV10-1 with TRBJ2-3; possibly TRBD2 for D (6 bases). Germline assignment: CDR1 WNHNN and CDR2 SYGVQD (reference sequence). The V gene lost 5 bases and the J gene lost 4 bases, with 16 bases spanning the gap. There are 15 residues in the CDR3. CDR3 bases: TGCGCCAGCAGTCCCTGGAGGGACCAGCCAGATACGCAGTATTTT. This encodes CASSPWRDQPDTQYF.

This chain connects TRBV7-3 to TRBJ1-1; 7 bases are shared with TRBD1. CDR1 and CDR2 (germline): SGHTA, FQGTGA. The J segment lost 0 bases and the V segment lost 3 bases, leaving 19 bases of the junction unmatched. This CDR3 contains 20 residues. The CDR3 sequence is CASSFNQRGRVRFLNTEAFF. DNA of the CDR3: TGTGCCAGCAGCTTTAACCAAAGGGGGCGCGTAAGATTCTTGAACACTGAAGCTTTCTTT.

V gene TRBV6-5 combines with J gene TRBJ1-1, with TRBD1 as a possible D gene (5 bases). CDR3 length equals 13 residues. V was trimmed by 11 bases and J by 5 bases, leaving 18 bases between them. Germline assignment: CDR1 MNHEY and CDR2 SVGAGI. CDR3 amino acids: CASGRGVETEAFF. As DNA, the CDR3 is TGTGCCTCCGGTCGGGGGGTGGAGACTGAAGCTTTCTTT.

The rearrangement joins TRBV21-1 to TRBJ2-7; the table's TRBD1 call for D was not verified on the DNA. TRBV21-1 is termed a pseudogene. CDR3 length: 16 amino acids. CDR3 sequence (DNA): TGTGCCAGCAGCAAAGTAGGAAACAGGGCCCCCTACGAGCAGTACTTC. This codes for CASSKVGNRAPYEQYF.

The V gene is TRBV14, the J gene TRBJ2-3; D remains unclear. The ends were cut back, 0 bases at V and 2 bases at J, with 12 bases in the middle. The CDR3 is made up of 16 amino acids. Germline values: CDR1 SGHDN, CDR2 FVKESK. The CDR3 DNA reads TGTGCCAGCAGCCAAGATCATGGGGTCCACACAGATACGCAGTATTTT. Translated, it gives CASSQDHGVHTDTQYF.

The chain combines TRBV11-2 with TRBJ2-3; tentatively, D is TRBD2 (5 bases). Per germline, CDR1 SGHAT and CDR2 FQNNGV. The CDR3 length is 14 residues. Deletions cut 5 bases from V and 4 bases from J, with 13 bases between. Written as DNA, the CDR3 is TGTGCCAGCAGCCCGGGGTCGCAGTCAGATACGCAGTATTTT. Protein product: CASSPGSQSDTQYF.

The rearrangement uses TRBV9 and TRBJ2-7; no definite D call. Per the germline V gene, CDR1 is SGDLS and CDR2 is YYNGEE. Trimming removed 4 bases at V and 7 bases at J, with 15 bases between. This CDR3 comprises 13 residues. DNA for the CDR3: TGTGCCAGCAGCATACGGCCTTGGGCGGAGCAGTACTTC. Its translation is CASSIRPWAEQYF.

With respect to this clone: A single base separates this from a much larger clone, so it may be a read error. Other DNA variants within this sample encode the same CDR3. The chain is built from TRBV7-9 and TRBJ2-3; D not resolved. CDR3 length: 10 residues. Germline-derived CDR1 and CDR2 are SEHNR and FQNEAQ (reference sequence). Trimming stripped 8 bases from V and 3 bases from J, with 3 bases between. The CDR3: CASGTDTQYF. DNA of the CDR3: TGTGCCAGCGGTACAGATACGCAGTATTTT.

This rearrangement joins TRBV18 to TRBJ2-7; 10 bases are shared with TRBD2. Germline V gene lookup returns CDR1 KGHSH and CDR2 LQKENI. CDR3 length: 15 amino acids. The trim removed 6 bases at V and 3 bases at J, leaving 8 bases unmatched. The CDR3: CASSSAGTSDYEQYF. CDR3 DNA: TGTGCCAGCTCGTCCGCCGGGACTAGCGACTACGAGCAGTACTTC.

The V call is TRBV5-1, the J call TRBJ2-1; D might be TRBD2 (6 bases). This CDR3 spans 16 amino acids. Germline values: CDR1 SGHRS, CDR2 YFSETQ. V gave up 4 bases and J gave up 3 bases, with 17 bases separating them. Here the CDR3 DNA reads TGCGCCAGCAGCCTGGTTGGTAGCGGACTCTACAATGAGCAGTTCTTC. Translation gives CASSLVGSGLYNEQFF.

The CDR3 DNA sequence: TGTGCCAGCAGTTACTCAGGGGGGGCTGAAGCTTTCTTT. Its protein product is CASSYSGGAEAFF. This sequence joins TRBV6-6 and TRBJ1-1, with D possibly TRBD1 on 6 matching bases. Germline CDR1 is MNHNY and CDR2 is SVGAGI (reference sequence). Trimming took 0 bases from V and 6 from J, leaving 8 bases between them. The CDR3 has 13 amino acids.

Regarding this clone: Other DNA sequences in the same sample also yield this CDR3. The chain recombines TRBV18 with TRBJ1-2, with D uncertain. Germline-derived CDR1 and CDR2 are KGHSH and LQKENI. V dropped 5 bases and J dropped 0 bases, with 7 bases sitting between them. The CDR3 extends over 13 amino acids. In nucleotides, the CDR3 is TGTGCCAGCTCATCGGGAGCTAACTATGGCTACACCTTC. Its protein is CASSSGANYGYTF.

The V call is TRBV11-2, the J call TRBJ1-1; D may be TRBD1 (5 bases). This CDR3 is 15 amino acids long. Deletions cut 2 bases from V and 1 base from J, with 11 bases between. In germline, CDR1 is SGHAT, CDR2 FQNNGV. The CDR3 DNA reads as TGTGCCAGCAGCTTAAACGACAGACCGAACACTGAAGCTTTCTTT. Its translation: CASSLNDRPNTEAFF.